The rows below give T cell receptor beta chains drawn from one sample of a study of CD8 T cells in Susac syndrome. TCRdb re-analysed the immunoSEQ multiplex PCR reads in MiXCR, keeping a single row per CDR3 protein. The sample carries roughly 120,000 distinct CDR3 sequences, around 94% recorded once. Input material: CD4+ T cells from PBMCs. The source is a human donor with multiple sclerosis. The CDR3 runs from the conserved cysteine through the conserved F or W. The D gene is left open where the match is weak. For some rows the clone size is stated as once, few or many, or as a class when expanded; others skip it.

clone_size j_call d_call v_call cdr3_nt cdr3_aa
. TRBJ2-7 TRBD1 TRBV20-1 TGCAGTGCTAGAGATAGCCAGGGGGCGCGGGAGCAGTACTTC CSARDSQGAREQYF
. TRBJ2-1 TRBD2 TRBV5-6 TGTGCCAGCAGCCCGGGACTAGCGGGAATGGGATCCTACAATGAGCAGTTCTTC CASSPGLAGMGSYNEQFF
. TRBJ1-1 . TRBV7-2 TGTGCCAGCAGCTTAGGATCTGTTGGGGCTAGGTTTCAAGCTTTCTTT CASSLGSVGARFQAFF
. TRBJ1-4 . TRBV7-8 TGTGCCAGCAGCACTAGAGGACATACCCCTAATGAAAAACTGTTTTTT CASSTRGHTPNEKLFF
. TRBJ1-2 TRBD1 TRBV27 TGTGCCAGCAGTATTGCGGGGACAGCCAAGGGCTACACCTTC CASSIAGTAKGYTF
. TRBJ1-1 . TRBV12-3/TRBV12-4 TGTGCCAGCAGTTTAAGGCAGGTGAGCACTGAAGCTTTCTTT CASSLRQVSTEAFF
. TRBJ1-2 . TRBV7-9 TGTGCCAGCAGCTTACGTAATGCGGTCTATGGCTACACCTTC CASSLRNAVYGYTF
. TRBJ2-5 . TRBV6-2/TRBV6-3 TGTGCCAGCAGTTATACCGAAGAGACCCAGTACTTC CASSYTEETQYF
. TRBJ1-1 . TRBV3-1 TGTGCCAGCAGCCAGACGTATCCCGGACCGACCAACACTGAAGCTTTCTTT CASSQTYPGPTNTEAFF
. TRBJ1-2 . TRBV12-3/TRBV12-4 TGTGCCAGCAGTTTAGAGGTCAGCTATAAGGTCGGCTATGGCTACACCTTC CASSLEVSYKVGYGYTF
. TRBJ1-1 . TRBV29-1 TGCAGCGCCTTGTGGCGACTCGAAGGAACTGAAGCTTTCTTT CSALWRLEGTEAFF
. TRBJ2-7 TRBD1 TRBV12-3/TRBV12-4 TGTGCCAGCAGTTGGGACAGCTCCTACGAGCAGTACTTC CASSWDSSYEQYF
. TRBJ1-4 . TRBV7-9 TGTGCCAGCAGCTTAGGGCAAAATGAAAAACTGTTTTTT CASSLGQNEKLFF
. TRBJ1-1 . TRBV9 TGTGCCAGCAGCGGCGCACGCACTGAAGCTTTCTTT CASSGARTEAFF
. TRBJ2-3 . TRBV15 TGTGCCACCAGCAGATCCTTTCCCACTAGCACAGATACGCAGTATTTT CATSRSFPTSTDTQYF
. TRBJ1-2 TRBD1 TRBV5-4 TGTGCCAGCAGCTTAGGGGACAGGGCTAACTATGGCTACACCTTC CASSLGDRANYGYTF
. TRBJ2-2 TRBD1 TRBV19 TGTGCCAGTTCCGGGACAGGGACCACCGGGGAGCTGTTTTTT CASSGTGTTGELFF
once TRBJ2-5 TRBD2 TRBV3-1 TGTGCCAGCAGCCAAGTAACTAGCGGGAGAGGCCAAGAGACCCAGTACTTC CASSQVTSGRGQETQYF
. TRBJ2-7 TRBD1 TRBV20-1 TGCAGTGCTTATCGACAGGGGGCTTACGAGCAGTACTTC CSAYRQGAYEQYF
. TRBJ2-5 TRBD2 TRBV6-1 TGTGCCAGCAGTGAAGGGGCTAGCGGGAGGGAGACCCAGTACTTC CASSEGASGRETQYF
few TRBJ1-2 TRBD1 TRBV19 TGTGCCAGTAGTCCGGGACAGGGGCCCTATGGCTACACCTTC CASSPGQGPYGYTF
. TRBJ1-4 TRBD1 TRBV20-1 TGCAGTGCTAGCCGACAGGGAATGGATGAAAAACTGTTTTTT CSASRQGMDEKLFF
. TRBJ1-1 TRBD1 TRBV25-1 TGTGCCAGCAGGGACAGGAGGAACACTGAAGCTTTCTTT CASRDRRNTEAFF
. TRBJ1-4 . TRBV19 TGTGCCAGTAGTACGGGAGAGGGGGGCGGTGAAAAACTGTTTTTT CASSTGEGGGEKLFF
. TRBJ2-3 . TRBV6-5 TGTGCCAGCAGGCGACAGAACACAGATACGCAGTATTTT CASRRQNTDTQYF
. TRBJ1-1 . TRBV6-6 TGTGCCAGCAGTCAACGAGGCGTCACTGAAGTTTTCTTT CASSQRGVTEVFF
. TRBJ2-1 TRBD1 TRBV5-1 TGCGCCAGCAGCCGGACAGGGGGGGGGTACAATGAGCAGTTCTTC CASSRTGGGYNEQFF
. TRBJ1-4 TRBD1 TRBV20-1 TGCAGTGCTTTGGACAGGGGTAATGAAAAACTGTTTTTT CSALDRGNEKLFF
. TRBJ1-5 . TRBV10-3 TGTGCCATCAGTGAGGGCCAATTCAATCAGCCCCAGCATTTT CAISEGQFNQPQHF
. TRBJ1-1 . TRBV5-1 TGCGCCAGCAGCGTGGACGGGATGAACACTGAAGCTTTCTTT CASSVDGMNTEAFF
. TRBJ2-7 TRBD2 TRBV14 TGTGCCAGCAGCCAAGCTAGCGGGAGGGCCGGTCAGAGCGAGCAGTACTTC CASSQASGRAGQSEQYF
. TRBJ2-7 TRBD2 TRBV6-1 TGTGCCAGCAGTGAACTAGCGGGCATGTTCGGCGAGCAGTACTTC CASSELAGMFGEQYF
. TRBJ2-1 TRBD1 TRBV29-1 TGCAGCGTTGAACAGGGGGCGATTGAGCAGTTCTTC CSVEQGAIEQFF
. TRBJ2-7 TRBD2 TRBV7-2 TGTGCCAGCAGCTTCCAGCGGGGGGCAATGTACTTC CASSFQRGAMYF
. TRBJ2-7 . TRBV5-1 TGCGCCAGCAGCCGCGATGGCCTCTCCTACGAGCAGTACTTC CASSRDGLSYEQYF